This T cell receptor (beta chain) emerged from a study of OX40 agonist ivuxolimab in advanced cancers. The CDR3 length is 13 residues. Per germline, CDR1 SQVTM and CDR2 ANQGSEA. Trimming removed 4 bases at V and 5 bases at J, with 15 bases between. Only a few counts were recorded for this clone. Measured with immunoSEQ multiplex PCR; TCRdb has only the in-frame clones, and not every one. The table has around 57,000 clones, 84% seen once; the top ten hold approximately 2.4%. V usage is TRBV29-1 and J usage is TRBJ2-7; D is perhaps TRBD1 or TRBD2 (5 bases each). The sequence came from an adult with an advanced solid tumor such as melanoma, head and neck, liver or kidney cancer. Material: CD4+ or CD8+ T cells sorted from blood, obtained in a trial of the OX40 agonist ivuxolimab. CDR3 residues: CSVGQGAGNEQYF. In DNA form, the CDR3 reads TGCAGCGTTGGGCAGGGAGCAGGCAACGAGCAGTACTTC.